The text below deals with one T cell receptor beta chain. What it recognizes is unknown. CDR3 length: 15 residues. Germline V gives CDR1 SGHRS, CDR2 YFSETQ. V trimming: 4 bases; J trimming: 6 bases; junction bases outside the gene matches: 8. This sample was included in a study of blood T cells in healthy people across ages. Background on the study: About one barcoded beta molecule per two T cells came from capture by template switching. Study-wide points: Among T cells, TCR beta diversity per million cells dropped roughly linearly as age rose.

Through a sample-barcoded 5' primer and a J-beta primer mix, a second PCR was run for roughly 6 to 11 cycles. TCRdb re-called the 5' RACE reads through MiXCR, storing one row per CDR3 protein. This sample has about 1,400,000 distinct CDR3 sequences, with almost 60% found just once. Every donor provided approximately 10 milliliters of peripheral blood. Extraction yielded at least 5 micrograms of total RNA per sample. Material: blood. The rearrangement links TRBV5-1 to TRBJ2-2; 8 bases align to TRBD1. This receptor was taken from a young man in good health. As DNA, the CDR3 is TGCGCCAGCAGCGCCGGGACAGGCAACGCCGGGGAGCTGTTTTTT. This sequence encodes CASSAGTGNAGELFF.